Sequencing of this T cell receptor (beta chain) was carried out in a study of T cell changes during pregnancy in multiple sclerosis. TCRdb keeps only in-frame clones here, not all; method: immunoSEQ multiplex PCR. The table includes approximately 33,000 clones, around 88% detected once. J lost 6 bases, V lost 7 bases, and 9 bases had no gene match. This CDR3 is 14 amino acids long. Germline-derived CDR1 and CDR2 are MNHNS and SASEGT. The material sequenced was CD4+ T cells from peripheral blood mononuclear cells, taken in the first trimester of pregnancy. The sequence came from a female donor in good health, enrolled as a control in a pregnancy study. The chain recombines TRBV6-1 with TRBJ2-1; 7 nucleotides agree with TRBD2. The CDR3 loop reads CASIATGGINEQFF. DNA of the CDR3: TGTGCCAGCATAGCAACGGGGGGAATCAATGAGCAGTTCTTC.